This entry is about one T cell receptor beta chain. This clone showed up many times. What antigen it recognizes has not been identified. One base away there is no much larger clone; base qualities are not given. From each donor, a single peripheral blood sample of roughly 0.11 L on average was drawn into heparinised tubes. Using a panel that included CD45RO, CCR7, CD25, CD127, CD95 and CD27, naive, central memory, regulatory and stem cell-like memory CD4+ T cells were sorted on a BD FACSAria II. A purity above 98% was achieved for all sorted populations. PBMCs were isolated right away by Lymphoprep density gradient centrifugation and were stained directly, without culture. To minimize batch effects, samples were stained and sorted in pairs, one healthy donor with one patient per experiment. The sample is drawn from a study of beta chain features in type 1 diabetes (dated by TCRdb to 2017 to 2018). Some background on the complete study: No differences in mean age, gender distribution, total cell number or subset yield were found between patients and healthy donors. In the study, TCRB repertoires of sorted circulating CD4+ T cell subsets from recently diagnosed type 1 diabetes patients were compared with those of matched healthy donors. Whereas all 30 or so donors provided naive and central memory subsets, regulatory and stem cell-like memory subsets were isolated from just 8 patients and about 8 healthy donors. A total of approximately 100,000,000 sorted cells were examined across all samples, and the number of cells per subset was strongly correlated with RNA yield.

Broader findings and caveats from the paper: Sequencing cDNA rather than genomic DNA could over-represent highly expressing activated cells, although activation and CD3 levels did not differ between groups. Patients with type 1 diabetes made fewer insertions and deleted more nucleotides at VDJ recombination sites, implying thymic rearrangement abnormalities. Because small numbers of individuals were included in the HLA sub-analyses, any influence of HLA type on TCRB rearrangement was left unresolved. A moderate but significant shortening of TCRB CDR3 length was observed in type 1 diabetes patients in all four CD4+ subsets. Shorter templates might be favored by PCR, yet because patient and control samples were amplified and corrected together, any such skew would affect both groups equally. Naive, central memory and regulatory TCRB repertoires appeared to be more similar among patients than among healthy donors.

The V end loses 2 bases and the J end loses 8 bases, and a stretch of 13 bases separates them. CDR1 and CDR2 are drawn from the germline V gene (reference sequence): MNHEY, SMNVEV. There are 14 amino acids in the CDR3, from cysteine to phenylalanine inclusive. Only the CDR3 part of the read is kept: 42 bases, read in frame from the first base. The entire isolated RNA was reverse transcribed using the High Capacity cDNA Reverse Transcription Kit, and thus expressed TCRB transcripts were sequenced. Deep immunoSEQ sequencing was performed on naive, central memory and regulatory T cell samples, with an average of about 3.6 million total reads per sample. After sorted cells were lysed in RLT buffer, RNA was extracted with DNase-treated RNeasy Micro or Mini kits, with the choice depending on cell number. Each cell subset was processed on its own to prevent cross-contamination, while patient and healthy donor samples were processed together. TCRB sequences were amplified from cDNA with the immunoSEQ multiplex PCR, producing 87-bp fragments spanning the CDR3 region. Amplicons were sequenced on the Illumina HiSeq platform. Per the original workflow: Synthetic template baselines were used to correct PCR bias computationally, reads within Hamming distance 2 were collapsed together, and singletons that could not be merged were discarded. Reads were aligned against IMGT to assign V, D and J genes, CDR3 length and insertions or deletions at six rearrangement sites. Clonotype counts were normalized to sorted cell number within each subset before computing true diversity and Gini coefficients with the tcR R package. The overlap coefficient, calculated on TCRB nucleotide sequences, was used to measure repertoire sharing. TCRdb re-hosts the immuneACCESS table, in-frame sequences only. Its copies lack some clones; in the studies checked, an unresolved V gene accounts for under half of them, and the cause for the rest is not known. V and J calls and clone size are copied from that table; D and trimming were computed from the DNA. The table for this sample lists about 170,000 clones; roughly 8% of them were counted only once. The top ten clonotypes cover 0.94% of the sample.

This clonotype was sampled from a woman between 40 and 50 years old with type 1 diabetes. Sample: central memory CD4+ T cells from blood. The chain uses TRBV27 and TRBJ2-1; the D gene is possibly TRBD2, with 5 bases matching. The CDR3 region has the sequence CASSLKVGVHEQFF. At the DNA level, the sequence is TGTGCCAGCAGTTTAAAGGTGGGAGTACATGAGCAGTTCTTC.